This T cell receptor (beta chain) was identified in a study of a mutant IDH1 vaccine in newly diagnosed glioma. Study information: Sex among treated patients split about 62% male, around 40% female; mean age was approximately 38 years. The earlier regimen, radiotherapy, temozolomide, or both, was most often both. General study findings and limits: Pseudoprogression looked unconnected to shifts in top peripheral T cell clonotypes.

Time point meaning: baseline, week 1 (first vaccination visit). Treatment in this sample: pre-vaccination baseline after standard-of-care therapy. Generated by immunoSEQ multiplex PCR, the TCRdb table keeps only in-frame clones and is missing some. The sample lists about 68,000 clones; approximately 79% were seen once. Trimming took off 4 bases at V and 5 bases at J, with 16 bases between the two ends. CDR1 SGHDT and CDR2 YYEEEE come from the germline V gene. The CDR3 has 14 residues. This clone showed up many times. The antigen is unknown. This chain uses TRBV5-6 with TRBJ2-7; D is unresolved. The sequencing used PBMCs, collected from a glioma patient treated with radiotherapy, temozolomide or both. This sequence was found in a man aged 50 to 59 with glioma. This CDR3 is CASSRDLYEDEQYF. CDR3 nucleotide sequence: TGTGCCAGCAGCCGTGACCTGTATGAGGACGAGCAGTACTTC.